These 7 T cell receptor beta chains originate from one sample sequenced in a study of blood T cell repertoires in COVID-19. Libraries were prepared by immunoSEQ multiplex PCR; TCRdb keeps only in-frame clonotypes and omits some of them. The sample shows about 130,000 clones, around 87% of them seen only once. Sequenced: peripheral blood. These receptors all come from a woman aged 55 to 70 with acute or convalescent COVID-19.

V usage is TRBV30 and J usage is TRBJ2-2; D is possibly TRBD2 (6 bases). Germline V CDR1 and CDR2: GTSNPN, SVGIG (reference sequence). Trimming left V 4 bases short and J 6 bases short, with 24 bases between. There are 17 residues in the CDR3. CDR3 coding DNA: TGTGCCTGGAAGTTGAGACCGTCCGGCGGGGCCGCCGGGGAGCTGTTTTTT. As protein: CAWKLRPSGGAAGELFF.

The chain uses TRBV19 and TRBJ2-3; possible D gene TRBD2, 7 bases. In germline, CDR1 is LNHDA, CDR2 SQIVND (reference sequence). Trimming shortened V by 7 bases and J by 2 bases, and 16 bases separated the two germline ends. This CDR3 comprises 15 residues. The CDR3 bases are TGTGCCAGTACCCAGGGGAGGGATTTCACAGATACGCAGTATTTT. Protein product: CASTQGRDFTDTQYF.

The rearrangement links TRBV6-6 to TRBJ1-1; a possible D gene is TRBD1 (5 bases). The CDR3 contains 13 residues. Trimming shortened V by 6 bases and J by 5 bases, and 13 bases separated the two germline ends. Germline CDR1 reads MNHNY; CDR2 reads SVGAGI (reference sequence). DNA for the CDR3: TGTGCCAGCAGCCCCAGGGTTAAGACTGAAGCTTTCTTT. It yields the protein CASSPRVKTEAFF.

The chain has TRBV4-2 and TRBJ1-6; 9 nucleotides align to TRBD1. Germline values: CDR1 LGHNA, CDR2 YNFKEQ. The CDR3 has 16 residues. V gave up 4 bases and J gave up 7 bases; unmatched junction bases: 8. CDR3 sequence reads: CASSLQGARGNSPLHF. CDR3 coding DNA: TGTGCCAGCAGCCTACAGGGGGCTAGGGGGAATTCACCCCTCCACTTT.

The CDR3 region is CSVRDRGRGPQHF. DNA of the CDR3: TGCAGCGTTCGCGACAGGGGGCGAGGGCCCCAGCATTTT. The chain couples TRBV29-1 to TRBJ1-5; 10 positions match TRBD1. J was trimmed by 9 bases and V by 5 bases; bases with no gene match: 7. Germline-derived CDR1 and CDR2 are SQVTM and ANQGSEA. This CDR3 has 13 residues.

This clone was counted a single time. J is TRBJ1-2 and V is TRBV10-3; 7 bases map to TRBD1. This CDR3 has 14 residues. Losses at the gene ends were 8 bases for V and 2 bases for J; bases not matched to a gene: 8. The germline V gene encodes CDR1 ENHRY and CDR2 SYGVKD. The CDR3 reads CAIQGGLKNYGYTF. In nucleotides, the CDR3 is TGTGCCATCCAGGGGGGCCTGAAGAACTATGGCTACACCTTC.

The rearrangement links TRBV12-3 or TRBV12-4 to TRBJ2-1; a possible D gene is TRBD2 (6 bases). Trimming removed 3 bases at V and 6 bases at J, with 9 bases between. This CDR3 comprises 13 residues. In nucleotides, the CDR3 is TGTGCCAGCAGTTTGCTAGCGATCAATGAGCAGTTCTTC. Protein: CASSLLAINEQFF.